This TCR beta chain was found in a study of T-cell reconstitution after alpha-beta-depleted transplantation in children. Findings and limits, study-wide: The origin of alpha-beta T cells about two months after transplant was reportedly several hundred expanded graft clones.

V lost 0 bases, J lost 4 bases, and 13 bases lay in between. The CDR3 extends over 16 amino acids. Germline lookup yields CDR1 MNHEY and CDR2 SVGEGT. This clonotype was recorded a few times. Antigen unknown. Unique molecular identifiers were incorporated when the TCRbeta library was constructed. From the PCR reads, TCRdb called clonotypes with MiXCR, one entry per CDR3 protein. The sample yields about 300,000 distinct CDR3 sequences, around a tenth seen once. The sequence came from a boy younger than two with acute myeloid leukemia, due to receive a stem cell transplant. Source: PBMCs, taken before TCRalphabeta/CD19-depleted stem cell transplant. V gene TRBV6-2 or TRBV6-3 combines with J gene TRBJ1-5; weak D call: TRBD1 (6 bases). The CDR3 region has the DNA TGTGCCAGCAGTTACTCGATGTGGGGGCGAAATCAGCCCCAGCATTTT. Protein: CASSYSMWGRNQPQHF.